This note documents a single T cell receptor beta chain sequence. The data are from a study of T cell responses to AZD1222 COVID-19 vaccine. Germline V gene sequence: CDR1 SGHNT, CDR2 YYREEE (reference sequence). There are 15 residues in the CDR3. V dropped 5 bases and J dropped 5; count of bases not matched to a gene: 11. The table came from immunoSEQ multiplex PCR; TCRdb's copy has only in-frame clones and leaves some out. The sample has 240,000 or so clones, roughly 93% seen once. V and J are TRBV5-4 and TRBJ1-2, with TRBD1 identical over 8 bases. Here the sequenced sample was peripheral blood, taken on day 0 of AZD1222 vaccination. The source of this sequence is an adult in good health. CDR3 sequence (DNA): TGTGCCAGCAGTGCCTGGACAGGGACCTTATATGGCTACACCTTC. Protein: CASSAWTGTLYGYTF.